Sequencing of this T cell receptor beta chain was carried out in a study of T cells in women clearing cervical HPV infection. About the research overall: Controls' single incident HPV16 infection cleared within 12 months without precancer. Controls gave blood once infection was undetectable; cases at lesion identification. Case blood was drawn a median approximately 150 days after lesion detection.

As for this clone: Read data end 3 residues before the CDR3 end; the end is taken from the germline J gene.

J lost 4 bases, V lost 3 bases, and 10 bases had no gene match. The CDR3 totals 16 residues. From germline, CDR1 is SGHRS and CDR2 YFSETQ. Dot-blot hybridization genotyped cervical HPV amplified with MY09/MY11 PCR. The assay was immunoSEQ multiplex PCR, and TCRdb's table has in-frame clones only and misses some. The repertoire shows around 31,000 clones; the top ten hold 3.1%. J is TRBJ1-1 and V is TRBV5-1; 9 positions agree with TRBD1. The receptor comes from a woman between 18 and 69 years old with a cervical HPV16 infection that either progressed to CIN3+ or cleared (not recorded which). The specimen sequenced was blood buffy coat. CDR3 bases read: TGCGCCAGCAGCTATACAGGGGGCGGGTATGGCACTGAA. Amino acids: CASSYTGGGYGTE. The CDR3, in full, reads CASSYTGGGYGTEAFF. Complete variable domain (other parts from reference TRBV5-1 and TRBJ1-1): KAGVTQTPRYLIKTRGQQVTLSCSPISGHRSVSWYQQTPGQGLQFLFEYFSETQRNKGNFPGRFSGRQFSNSRSEMNVSTLELGDSALYLCASSYTGGGYGTEAFFGQGTRLTVV.